Below are 21 T cell receptor beta chains sequenced from a single sample in a study of TIL therapy for anti-PD-1-resistant metastatic lung cancer. Described time point: pre-treatment sample, taken before nivolumab and TIL therapy. The immunoSEQ assay was v3. Profiled with immunoSEQ multiplex PCR; TCRdb holds only in-frame clones, not every one. The table lists 15,000 to 20,000 clones, 83% of them singletons. Material: blood, obtained at baseline. The receptors were sampled from a person between 25 and 80 years old with non-small cell lung cancer.

The chain has TRBV11-2 and TRBJ2-7, with 11 bases matching TRBD1. V dropped 1 base and J dropped 4; count of bases not matched to a gene: 6. CDR3 length: 16 residues. From germline, CDR1 is SGHAT and CDR2 FQNNGV. CDR3 amino acids: CASSLAGTGGLYEQYF. The DNA for the CDR3 is TGTGCCAGCAGCTTAGCTGGGACAGGGGGATTATACGAGCAGTACTTC.

This clone was seen more than once but under ten times. V is TRBV13 and J is TRBJ2-7; D call uncertain. Looked up from germline, CDR1 is PRHDT and CDR2 is FYEKMQ (reference sequence). The CDR3 sequence is 13 residues long. The V end lost 5 bases, the J end lost 5 bases, and 13 bases lay between the germline ends. CDR3 region: CASSHGLDNEQYF. The CDR3 coding sequence is TGTGCCAGCAGCCACGGGCTGGATAACGAGCAGTACTTC.

The chain joins TRBV6-5 to TRBJ1-2; 9 bases match TRBD1. V trimming: 5 bases; J trimming: 8 bases; junction bases outside the gene matches: 6. The CDR3 has 13 amino acids. The V gene's germline CDR1 is MNHEY and CDR2 SVGAGI. The CDR3 region is CASSLQGAYGYTF. For the CDR3, the DNA is TGTGCCAGCAGTCTACAGGGGGCGTACGGCTACACCTTC.

The chain couples TRBV7-2 to TRBJ1-3; TRBD1 aligns across 7 bases. The junction had 5 bases not matched to a gene; V was cut back by 5 bases and J by 4 bases. The CDR3 loop spans 14 amino acids. Germline CDR1 and CDR2: SGHTA and FQGNSA. The CDR3 DNA follows: TGTGCCAGCAGCCTAGGGACAGAAGGAAACACCATATATTTT. Translating it yields CASSLGTEGNTIYF.

This chain uses TRBV15 with TRBJ2-1; 7 bases line up with TRBD1. Trimming at V came to 0 bases and at J to 0 bases, leaving 8 bases not matched to a gene. This CDR3 has 18 amino acids. Germline assignment: CDR1 LNHNV and CDR2 YYDKDF (reference sequence). CDR3 region: CATSRDFADRSSYNEQFF. The CDR3 coding sequence is TGTGCCACCAGCAGAGATTTCGCGGACAGGAGCTCCTACAATGAGCAGTTCTTC.

The chain links TRBV15 to TRBJ2-5; TRBD2 matches at 13 bases. The CDR3 has 18 amino acids. The junction had 11 bases not matched to a gene; V was cut back by 3 bases and J by 4 bases. CDR1 and CDR2 from the germline V gene are LNHNV and YYDKDF (reference sequence). In DNA, the CDR3 is TGTGCCACCAGCAGGGAACTAGCGGGAGGGGGATTGGTAGAGACCCAGTACTTC. It yields the protein CATSRELAGGGLVETQYF.

There are a few counts of this clone. The V gene is TRBV30, the J gene TRBJ1-5; the D gene is possibly TRBD1 (6 bases). V gave up 3 bases and J gave up 4 bases, with 13 bases separating them. Germline lookup yields CDR1 GTSNPN and CDR2 SVGIG (reference sequence). The CDR3 extends over 14 amino acids. The CDR3 DNA reads TGTGCCTGGAGCCCCGGGACACCGAATCAGCCCCAGCATTTT. The encoded protein is CAWSPGTPNQPQHF.

The chain carries TRBV10-3 and TRBJ2-7; D unresolved. The CDR3 runs 12 residues. Germline CDR1 and CDR2: ENHRY and SYGVKD. V shed 3 bases and J shed 2 bases, with 5 bases lying between them. In DNA form, the CDR3 reads TGTGCCATCAGTGACACCACCTACGAGCAGTACTTC. Translation: CAISDTTYEQYF.

The rearrangement links TRBV9 to TRBJ2-3; weak D call: TRBD1 (6 bases). The length of the CDR3 is 17 residues. CDR1 and CDR2 from the germline V gene are SGDLS and YYNGEE. Trimming took off 3 bases at V and 5 bases at J, with 22 bases between the two ends. CDR3 protein: CASSAPAWTATGDTQYF. The CDR3 nucleotides are TGTGCCAGCAGCGCGCCGGCTTGGACAGCCACCGGAGATACGCAGTATTTT. Variable domain in full (rest from reference TRBV9 and TRBJ2-3): DSGVTQTPKHLITATGQRVTLRCSPRSGDLSVYWYQQSLDQGLQFLIQYYNGEERAKGNILERFSAQQFPDLHSELNLSSLELGDSALYFCASSAPAWTATGDTQYFGPGTRLTVL.

The V and J genes are TRBV28 and TRBJ1-4, with D possibly matching TRBD1 (5 bases). The CDR3 loop spans 16 amino acids. Per the germline V gene, CDR1 is MDHEN and CDR2 is SYDVKM. V lost 5 bases to trimming and J lost 8 bases, with 21 bases between them. The DNA of the CDR3 is TGTGCCAGCAGTGGCCCAGGGACGGGGGGACGGGAAAAACTGTTTTTT. Its translation: CASSGPGTGGREKLFF.

The genes are TRBV7-2 and TRBJ2-7; TRBD1 might be the D (6 bases). This CDR3 region has 15 residues. Germline V gives CDR1 SGHTA, CDR2 FQGNSA. The ends were cut back, 1 base at V and 0 bases at J, with 10 bases in the middle. The CDR3 loop is CASSLVQGPSYEQYF. The DNA for the CDR3 is TGTGCCAGCAGCTTAGTACAGGGTCCCTCCTACGAGCAGTACTTC.

This clone was picked up one time. The genes are TRBV19 and TRBJ2-1; a possible D gene is TRBD1 (5 bases). The V gene's germline CDR1 is LNHDA and CDR2 SQIVND (reference sequence). V shed 4 bases and J shed 6 bases, with 16 bases lying between them. This CDR3 has 15 residues. CDR3 in amino acids: CASSRGQVSGNEQFF. The CDR3 DNA reads as TGTGCCAGTAGTAGGGGCCAGGTATCGGGCAATGAGCAGTTCTTC.

This chain joins TRBV11-2 and TRBJ2-3; D not resolved. The germline gives CDR1 SGHAT, CDR2 FQNNGV. The CDR3 loop spans 14 amino acids. Trimming cost V 1 base and J 2 bases, with 7 bases left between them. The CDR3 is CASSLVGNTDTQYF. CDR3 in DNA: TGTGCCAGCAGCTTAGTGGGAAACACAGATACGCAGTATTTT.

The chain combines TRBV6-1 with TRBJ2-5; D is unresolved. Germline CDR1 and CDR2: MNHNS and SASEGT. The ends were cut back, 2 bases at V and 4 bases at J, with 8 bases in the middle. The CDR3 spans 13 residues. CDR3 coding DNA: TGTGCCAGCAGTGAATCCCGGTTAGAGACCCAGTACTTC. It translates to CASSESRLETQYF.

The chain recombines TRBV28 with TRBJ1-2; D remains unclear. The V and J ends lost 0 bases and 4 bases respectively, with 12 bases between them. CDR3 size: 15 residues. Germline loops: CDR1 MDHEN, CDR2 SYDVKM. The CDR3 spells CASSLWTTPSYGYTF. The CDR3 nucleotides read TGTGCCAGCAGTTTATGGACCACTCCGAGCTATGGCTACACCTTC.

The chain combines TRBV28 with TRBJ1-2; D possibly corresponds to TRBD1 (5 bases). Germline lookup yields CDR1 MDHEN and CDR2 SYDVKM. Trimming cost V 7 bases and J 5 bases, with 8 bases left between them. This CDR3 has 11 residues. The CDR3 protein is CASKTVYGYTF. CDR3 in DNA: TGTGCCAGCAAGACAGTTTATGGCTACACCTTC.

This clone was detected a few times. The V and J genes are TRBV5-1 and TRBJ2-6; D remains ambiguous. The germline V gene has CDR1 SGHRS and CDR2 YFSETQ. The CDR3 spans 15 residues. Trimming shortened V by 0 bases and J by 2 bases, and 6 bases separated the two germline ends. The CDR3 DNA sequence: TGCGCCAGCAGCTTGGATGATGCTGGGGCCAACGTCCTGACTTTC. Encoded protein: CASSLDDAGANVLTF.

The chain couples TRBV7-3 to TRBJ2-3, with 10 nucleotides matching TRBD2. CDR3 size: 16 residues. Per the germline V gene, CDR1 is SGHTA and CDR2 is FQGTGA. The V gene end was trimmed by 5 bases and the J gene end by 4 bases; junction bases not matched to a gene: 9. The CDR3 DNA reads TGTGCCAGCAGCACGCACGGAGCGGGAGGGGCAGATACGCAGTATTTT. Residues: CASSTHGAGGADTQYF.

This clone has only a few counts. The CDR3 coding sequence is TGTGCCACCAGCGACGGGACTAACTATGGCTACACCTTC. It is translated as CATSDGTNYGYTF. The V gene is TRBV15, the J gene TRBJ1-2; D remains ambiguous. Germline CDR1 and CDR2: LNHNV and YYDKDF (reference sequence). V lost 5 bases and J lost 0, with 7 bases in between. This CDR3 has 13 amino acids.

This chain uses TRBV5-1 with TRBJ2-7; the match to TRBD1 covers 9 bases. The V and J ends lost 6 bases and 6 bases, in that order; junction bases with no gene match: 13. Looked up from germline, CDR1 is SGHRS and CDR2 is YFSETQ. This CDR3 comprises 15 residues. The CDR3 protein is CASKPGTGTKSEQYF. The CDR3 DNA is TGCGCCAGCAAACCCGGGACAGGGACAAAATCCGAGCAGTACTTC.

The chain uses TRBV7-2 and TRBJ2-3, with a tentative D call TRBD1 (5 bases). The CDR3 has 13 residues. Germline assignment: CDR1 SGHTA and CDR2 FQGNSA. The V and J ends lost 5 bases and 1 base respectively, with 7 bases between them. CDR3 region: CASSTRGTDTQYF. In nucleotides, the CDR3 is TGTGCCAGCAGCACCAGGGGCACAGATACGCAGTATTTT.